Below are 8 T cell receptor beta chains sequenced from a single sample in a study of OX40 agonist ivuxolimab in advanced cancers. The assay was immunoSEQ multiplex PCR, and TCRdb's table has in-frame clones only and misses some. The table has some 43,000 clones, approximately 83% seen once; the top ten hold 15%. The input for sequencing was CD4+ or CD8+ T cells sorted from blood, taken in a trial of the OX40 agonist ivuxolimab. Receptors originate from an adult with an advanced solid tumor such as melanoma, head and neck, liver or kidney cancer.

The rearrangement joins TRBV11-2 to TRBJ2-7; D might be TRBD2 (5 bases). V lost 7 bases, J lost 2 bases, and 12 bases lay in between. The germline V gene has CDR1 SGHAT and CDR2 FQNNGV. The CDR3 is 13 residues long. The CDR3 region is CASKNPGTYEQYF. CDR3 nucleotides: TGTGCCAGCAAGAACCCGGGAACCTACGAGCAGTACTTC.

J is TRBJ2-3 and V is TRBV18; 8 bases are shared with TRBD2. The V segment lost 5 bases and the J segment 6 bases; nucleotides outside the gene matches: 10. Germline V gene data show CDR1 as KGHSH and CDR2 as LQKENI. CDR3 length: 15 residues. In nucleotides, the CDR3 is TGTGCCAGCTCATTACTTCGGACTAGCTTGGATACGCAGTATTTT. As protein: CASSLLRTSLDTQYF.

The rearrangement uses TRBV28 and TRBJ2-7; D tentatively fits TRBD1 or TRBD2 (5 bases each). The CDR3 has 12 residues. The ends were cut back, 8 bases at V and 2 bases at J, with 10 bases in the middle. The germline V gene encodes CDR1 MDHEN and CDR2 SYDVKM. CDR3 sequence: CASGTITYEQYF. DNA for the CDR3: TGTGCCAGCGGGACGATAACCTACGAGCAGTACTTC.

The V gene is TRBV4-1, the J gene TRBJ2-7; a weak D match, TRBD2 (5 bases). CDR3 size: 18 residues. Germline V lookup: CDR1 MGHRA, CDR2 YSYEKL. Deletions cut 3 bases from V and 3 bases from J, with 24 bases between. The CDR3 bases are TGCGCCAGCAGCCAGGACTCCTTCACGATAGCGAGCGACTACGAGCAGTACTTC. Its translation is CASSQDSFTIASDYEQYF.

The rearrangement links TRBV15 to TRBJ2-2, with D possibly matching TRBD1 (6 bases). Trimming pared 0 bases from V and 2 bases from J, leaving 16 bases between. This CDR3 region has 18 residues. Germline values: CDR1 LNHNV, CDR2 YYDKDF (reference sequence). In DNA, the CDR3 is TGTGCCACCAGCAGAGAGGGGATCCAGGGGCGTAACACCGGGGAGCTGTTTTTT. It translates to CATSREGIQGRNTGELFF.

This sequence joins TRBV27 and TRBJ1-1; a possible D gene is TRBD1 (5 bases). The ends were cut back, 8 bases at V and 5 bases at J, with 18 bases in the middle. The CDR3 consists of 14 residues. The germline V gene has CDR1 MNHEY and CDR2 SMNVEV (reference sequence). This CDR3 reads CASSSPGGITEAFF. The CDR3 nucleotides read TGTGCCAGCTCCAGTCCGGGGGGGATTACTGAAGCTTTCTTT.

V and J are TRBV6-5 and TRBJ1-4; D is unclear. The CDR3 has 13 amino acids. Trimming stripped 5 bases from V and 13 bases from J, with 17 bases between. CDR1 MNHEY and CDR2 SVGAGI come from the germline V gene. In DNA form, the CDR3 reads TGTGCCAGCAGTGAAGCCGGGGTTCTTGGACTGTTTTTT. Its translation: CASSEAGVLGLFF.

The chain couples TRBV7-9 to TRBJ2-1; no clear D gene. Germline assignment: CDR1 SEHNR and CDR2 FQNEAQ (reference sequence). This CDR3 is built from 13 residues. V lost 5 bases and J 8 bases, leaving 13 bases between the germline ends. CDR3 DNA sequence: TGTGCCAGCAGCCCCAACCCCGGCGATGAGCAGTTCTTC. Its protein product is CASSPNPGDEQFF.